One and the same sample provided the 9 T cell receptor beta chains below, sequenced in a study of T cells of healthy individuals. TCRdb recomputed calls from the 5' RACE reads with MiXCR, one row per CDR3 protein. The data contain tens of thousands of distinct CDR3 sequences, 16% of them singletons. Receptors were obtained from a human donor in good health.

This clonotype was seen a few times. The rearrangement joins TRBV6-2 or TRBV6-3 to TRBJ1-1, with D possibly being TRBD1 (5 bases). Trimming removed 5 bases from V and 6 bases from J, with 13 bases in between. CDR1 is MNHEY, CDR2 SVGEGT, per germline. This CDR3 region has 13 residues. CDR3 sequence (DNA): TGTGCCAGCAGTAACCGCGGGGGGGCTGAAGCTTTCTTT. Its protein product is CASSNRGGAEAFF.

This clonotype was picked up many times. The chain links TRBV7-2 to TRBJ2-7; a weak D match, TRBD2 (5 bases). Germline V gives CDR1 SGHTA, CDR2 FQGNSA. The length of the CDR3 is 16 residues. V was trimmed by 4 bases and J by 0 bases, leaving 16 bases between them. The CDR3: CASSYRGSASSYEQYF. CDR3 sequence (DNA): TGTGCCAGCAGCTACCGTGGTAGCGCGAGCTCCTACGAGCAGTACTTC.

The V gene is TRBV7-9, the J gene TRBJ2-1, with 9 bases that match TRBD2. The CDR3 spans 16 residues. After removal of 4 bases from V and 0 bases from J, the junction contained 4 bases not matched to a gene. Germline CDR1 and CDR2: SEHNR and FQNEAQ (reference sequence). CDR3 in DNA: TGTGCCAGCAGCTCGACTAGCGGAGACTCCTACAATGAGCAGTTCTTC. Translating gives CASSSTSGDSYNEQFF.

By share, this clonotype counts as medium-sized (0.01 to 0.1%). In DNA, the CDR3 is TGTGCCAGCAGCCCCGGGGGAGGAAGCGGGGAGCTGTTTTTT. Its protein product is CASSPGGGSGELFF. The chain joins TRBV7-3 to TRBJ2-2, with D possibly being TRBD2 (6 bases). Deletions cut 5 bases from V and 7 bases from J, with 14 bases between. Germline V gene lookup returns CDR1 SGHTA and CDR2 FQGTGA. This CDR3 region has 14 residues. Complete variable domain (other parts from reference TRBV7-3 and TRBJ2-2): GAGVSQTPSNKVTEKGKYVELRCDPISGHTALYWYRQSLGQGPEFLIYFQGTGAADDSGLPNDRFFAVRPEGSVSTLKIQRTERGDSAVYLCASSPGGGSGELFFGEGSRLTVL.

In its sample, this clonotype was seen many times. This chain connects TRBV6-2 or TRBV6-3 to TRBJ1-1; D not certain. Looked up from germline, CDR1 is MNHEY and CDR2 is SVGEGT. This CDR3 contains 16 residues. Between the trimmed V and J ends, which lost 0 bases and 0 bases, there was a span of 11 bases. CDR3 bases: TGTGCCAGCAGTTACTCAGACGTCTACATGAACACTGAAGCTTTCTTT. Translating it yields CASSYSDVYMNTEAFF.

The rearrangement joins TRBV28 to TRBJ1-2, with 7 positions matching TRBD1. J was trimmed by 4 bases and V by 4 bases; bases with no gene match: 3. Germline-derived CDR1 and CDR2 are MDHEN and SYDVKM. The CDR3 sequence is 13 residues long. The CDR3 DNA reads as TGTGCCAGCAGTTCCCGGGACAGCTATGGCTACACCTTC. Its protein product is CASSSRDSYGYTF.

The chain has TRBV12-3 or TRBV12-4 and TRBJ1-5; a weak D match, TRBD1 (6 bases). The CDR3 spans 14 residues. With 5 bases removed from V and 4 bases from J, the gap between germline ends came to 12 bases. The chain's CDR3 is CASSPGVTNQPQHF. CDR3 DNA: TGTGCCAGCAGTCCAGGGGTGACTAATCAGCCCCAGCATTTT.

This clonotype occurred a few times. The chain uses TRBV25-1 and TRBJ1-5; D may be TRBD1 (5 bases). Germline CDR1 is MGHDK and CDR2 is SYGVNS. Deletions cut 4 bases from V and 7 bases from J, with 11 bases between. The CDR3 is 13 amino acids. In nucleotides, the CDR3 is TGTGCCAGCAGTGGGTGGGGGTTGCAGCCCCAGCATTTT. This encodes CASSGWGLQPQHF.

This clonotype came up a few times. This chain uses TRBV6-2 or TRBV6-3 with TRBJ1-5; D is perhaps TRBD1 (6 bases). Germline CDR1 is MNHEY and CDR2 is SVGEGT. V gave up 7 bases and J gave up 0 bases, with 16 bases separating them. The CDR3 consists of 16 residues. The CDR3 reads CASMGAWVGSNQPQHF. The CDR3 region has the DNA TGTGCCAGCATGGGGGCTTGGGTGGGTAGCAATCAGCCCCAGCATTTT.